This T cell receptor (beta chain) was observed in a study of monozygotic twins with inflammatory bowel disease. TCRdb reanalyzed the 5' RACE reads and collapses them to one entry per CDR3 protein, without DNA. Its table lists roughly 100,000 distinct CDR3 sequences. Comments on this clonotype: The antigen remains unidentified.

Overall study findings and caveats: For IBD, no single strong associated signal or clonotype was supported. Whereas healthy co-twins had higher TCRbeta diversity (inverse Simpson), IBD patients had lower diversity. Comparison of concordant versus discordant twins revealed no difference in repertoire similarity, possibly due to limited power.

Sampling involved one blood draw (about 2.6 ml) for every donor. There are 13 residues in the CDR3. Germline CDR1 is SEHNR and CDR2 is FQNEAQ (reference sequence). The J gene is TRBJ2-1, the V gene TRBV7-9; TCRdb outputs TRBD1, but without DNA this stays unchecked. The receptor was derived from a human donor with ulcerative colitis or Crohn's disease, or a healthy co-twin of an affected twin (not recorded which). The sequenced sample consisted of blood. This CDR3 reads CASSWTGRDEQFF.